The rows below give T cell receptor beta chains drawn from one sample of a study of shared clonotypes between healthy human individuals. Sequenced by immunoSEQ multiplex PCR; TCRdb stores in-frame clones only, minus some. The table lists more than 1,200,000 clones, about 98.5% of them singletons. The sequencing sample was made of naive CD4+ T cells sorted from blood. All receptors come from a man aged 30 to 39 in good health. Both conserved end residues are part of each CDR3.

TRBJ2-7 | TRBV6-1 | CAHRLAGSYEQYF
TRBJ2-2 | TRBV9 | CASSREGVTGELFF
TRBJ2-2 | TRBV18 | CASSRGLAGVDTGELFF
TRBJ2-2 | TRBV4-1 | CASSRTGGQGELFF
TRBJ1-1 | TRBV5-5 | CASSHPTGWDTEAFF
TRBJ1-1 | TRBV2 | CASSSDISNTEAFF
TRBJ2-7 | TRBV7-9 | CASSRTGGASEQYF
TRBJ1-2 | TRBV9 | CASKGVGANYGYTF
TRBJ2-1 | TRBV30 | CAWRGLSFYNEQFF
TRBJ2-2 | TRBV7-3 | CASSPIAGVNTGELFF
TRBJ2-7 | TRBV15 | CATSRAGTESYEQYF
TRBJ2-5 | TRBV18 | CASSPDRGGTQYF
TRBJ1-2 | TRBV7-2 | CASSWTRGRVGNYGYTF
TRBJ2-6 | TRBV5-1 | CASSFGLAGAGANVLTF
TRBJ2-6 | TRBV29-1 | CSVVDRVLSGVNVLTF
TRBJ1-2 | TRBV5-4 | CASSFPLPSPDTNGYTF
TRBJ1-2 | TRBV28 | CASSLSGIYGYTF